This TCR beta chain originates from a study of long-term antiretroviral therapy in people with HIV. Study observations and caveats: It was observed that HIV repertoires exhibited narrower CDR3 length ranges than controls.

For each donor, at least one pre-ART and at least two post-ART PBMC samples were available. Concerning this clone itself: The target antigen is unknown.

Assay version v3.0 of immunoSEQ was used, and it was run at survey level. Method: immunoSEQ multiplex PCR; TCRdb's copy keeps in-frame clones and lacks some. The data contain around 25,000 clones, 86% of them singletons. There are 18 residues in the CDR3. V dropped 1 base and J dropped 5 bases, with 18 bases sitting between them. Germline lookup yields CDR1 SGHTA and CDR2 FQGNSA. V and J are TRBV7-2 and TRBJ1-6; possibly TRBD1 for D (6 bases). The receptor was isolated from a woman aged 25 to 45 with HIV. The material was unsorted PBMCs, obtained 1.9 years after starting antiretroviral therapy. CDR3 bases: TGTGCCAGCAGCTTAGTAGCAAGTAGGACAGCCAATAATTCACCCCTCCACTTT. As protein: CASSLVASRTANNSPLHF.